This T cell receptor beta chain was sequenced for a study of identical twins. A universal primer site came from template switching; cDNA carried unique molecular identifiers. TCRdb itself ran the 5' RACE reads through MiXCR, one entry per CDR3 protein. In the table there are 1.5 million to 2 million distinct CDR3 sequences, about 32% of which are singletons. Findings and limits, study-wide: Its conclusions, products of cross-sectional statistical analysis, did not come from following the same donors. Abundant beta clonotypes from cord blood had fewer insertions, unlike memory repertoires, which showed none.

CDR1 is SGHAT and CDR2 is FQNNGV in the germline V gene. This CDR3 region has 17 residues. The J segment lost 0 bases and the V segment lost 5 bases, leaving 13 bases of the junction unmatched. Turning to this clonotype: What it recognizes is unknown.

The sequence was collected from a newborn girl in good health. The V and J genes are TRBV11-2 and TRBJ2-7, with 7 positions matching TRBD2. The sequencing sample was made of cord blood. CDR3 sequence reads: CASSPIGGDLSSYEQYF. In nucleotides, the CDR3 is TGTGCCAGCAGCCCAATTGGGGGGGACTTGAGCTCCTACGAGCAGTACTTC.